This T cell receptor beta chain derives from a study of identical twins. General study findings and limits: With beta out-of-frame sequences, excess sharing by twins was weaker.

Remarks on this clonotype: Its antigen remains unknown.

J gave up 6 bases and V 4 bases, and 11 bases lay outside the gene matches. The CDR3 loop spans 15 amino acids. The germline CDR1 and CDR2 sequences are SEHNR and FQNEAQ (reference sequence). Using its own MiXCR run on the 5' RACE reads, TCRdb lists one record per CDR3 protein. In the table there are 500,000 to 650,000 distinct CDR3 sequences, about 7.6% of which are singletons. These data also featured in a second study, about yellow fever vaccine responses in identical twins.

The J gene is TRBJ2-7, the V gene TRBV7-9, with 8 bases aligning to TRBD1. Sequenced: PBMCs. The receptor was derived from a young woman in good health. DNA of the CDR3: TGTGCCAGCAGCTCCCTCGACAGGGGTGTGGGCGAGCAGTACTTC. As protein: CASSSLDRGVGEQYF. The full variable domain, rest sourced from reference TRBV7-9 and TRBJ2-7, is DTGVSQNPRHKITKRGQNVTFRCDPISEHNRLYWYRQTLGQGPEFLTYFQNEAQLEKSRLLSDRFSAERPKGSFSTLEIQRTEQGDSAMYLCASSSLDRGVGEQYFGPGTRLTVT.